The 9 T cell receptor beta chains given below trace back to one sample, sequenced in a study of blood T cell dynamics during melanoma immunotherapy. This table comes from immunoSEQ multiplex PCR, and its TCRdb copy is limited to in-frame clones, with some not included. The data show some 25,000 clones, around 85% seen once. Stated time point: pre-treatment baseline. The input for sequencing was blood, taken from a patient treated with checkpoint blockade. The receptor set was obtained from a human donor with melanoma.

This clone was counted between two and nine times. CDR3 nucleotides: TGTGCCAGCAGCCCCTCTGCGCGGCCTCACAATGAGCAGTTCTTC. It encodes CASSPSARPHNEQFF. V is TRBV7-8 and J is TRBJ2-1; no firm D call. CDR3 length equals 15 residues. Trimming pared 5 bases from V and 5 bases from J, leaving 16 bases between. CDR1 and CDR2 from the germline V gene are SGHVS and FQNEAQ. The full variable domain, with the rest looked up from reference TRBV7-8 and TRBJ2-1, is GAGVSQSPRYKVAKRGQDVALRCDPISGHVSLFWYQQALGQGPEFLTYFQNEAQLDKSGLPSDRFFAERPEGSVSTLKIQRTQQEDSAVYLCASSPSARPHNEQFFGPGTRLTVL.

The CDR3: CASRSTRRGNTEAFF. In DNA form, the CDR3 reads TGTGCCAGTAGGTCCACAAGACGGGGGAACACTGAAGCTTTCTTT. The chain employs TRBV19 and TRBJ1-1, with D uncertain. The CDR3 covers 15 residues. Per the germline V gene, CDR1 is LNHDA and CDR2 is SQIVND (reference sequence). V was pared by 6 bases and J by 1 base, with 15 bases between.

The rearrangement joins TRBV7-9 to TRBJ2-1; 14 nucleotides match TRBD2. Trimming took 5 bases from V and 8 from J; bases not matched to a gene: 5. The CDR3 spans 15 residues. CDR1 is SEHNR, CDR2 FQNEAQ, per germline (reference sequence). The CDR3 here is CASSRGLAGGDEQFF. The CDR3 DNA sequence: TGTGCCAGCAGCCGAGGACTAGCGGGAGGCGATGAGCAGTTCTTC.

The chain joins TRBV27 to TRBJ2-7, with D perhaps matching TRBD2 (5 bases). V lost 3 bases to trimming and J lost 6 bases, with 12 bases between them. Germline CDR1 is MNHEY and CDR2 is SMNVEV (reference sequence). This CDR3 contains 13 residues. The CDR3, as DNA: TGTGCCAGCAGTTTGGGTCTAGGAGGCGAGCAGTACTTC. Its translation is CASSLGLGGEQYF.

The chain has TRBV28 and TRBJ2-7; 7 bases agree with TRBD2. V gave up 7 bases and J gave up 0 bases; unmatched junction bases: 6. The CDR3 covers 14 residues. CDR1 is MDHEN and CDR2 is SYDVKM in the germline V gene. The CDR3 spells CASTGRGVSYEQYF. The CDR3 nucleotides read TGTGCCAGCACGGGGAGGGGAGTCTCCTACGAGCAGTACTTC.

V is TRBV18 and J is TRBJ2-3, with D uncertain. The V gene's germline CDR1 is KGHSH and CDR2 LQKENI. The CDR3 consists of 14 residues. Trimming stripped 1 base from V and 0 bases from J, with 5 bases between. Here the CDR3 reads CASSPLDSTDTQYF. CDR3 nucleotides: TGTGCCAGCTCACCACTTGATAGCACAGATACGCAGTATTTT.

V usage is TRBV21-1 and J usage is TRBJ2-5; TRBD2, the D gene given by the table, was not confirmed from the DNA. TRBV21-1 is labeled a pseudogene. The CDR3 extends over 18 amino acids. The CDR3 DNA sequence: TGTGCCAGCAGCGGGACTAGCGGGAGGGGCTGGACGCAAGAGACCCAGTACTTC. Translated: CASSGTSGRGWTQETQYF.

In this sample, this clone turned up a few times. The chain has TRBV15 and TRBJ2-7; TRBD2 might be the D (6 bases). Germline V gene sequence: CDR1 LNHNV, CDR2 YYDKDF (reference sequence). This CDR3 is built from 15 residues. V shed 0 bases and J shed 3 bases, with 12 bases lying between them. The CDR3 loop reads CATSRDRGGSYEQYF. The CDR3 coding sequence is TGTGCCACCAGCAGAGATCGTGGGGGGAGCTACGAGCAGTACTTC. Full variable domain (rest looked up from reference TRBV15 and TRBJ2-7): DAMVIQNPRYQVTQFGKPVTLSCSQTLNHNVMYWYQQKSSQAPKLLFHYYDKDFNNEADTPDNFQSRRPNTSFCFLDIRSPGLGDTAMYLCATSRDRGGSYEQYFGPGTRLTVT.

The CDR3 is CASSSSGGEQFF. DNA of the CDR3: TGTGCCAGCAGCTCTAGCGGCGGTGAGCAGTTCTTC. The chain uses TRBV7-3 and TRBJ2-1; 7 nucleotides agree with TRBD2. Germline loops: CDR1 SGHTA, CDR2 FQGTGA. The J segment lost 9 bases and the V segment lost 4 bases, leaving 3 bases of the junction unmatched. The CDR3 has 12 residues.